The T cell receptor beta chain described here comes from a study of T-cell reconstitution after alpha-beta-depleted transplantation in children. Study-wide results and limits: The origin of alpha-beta T cells about two months after transplant was reportedly several hundred expanded graft clones. A year post-transplant, T-cell counts and diversity derived mostly from newly produced T cells. Some patients' high day-60 TCRbeta diversity was attributed to recipient cells surviving conditioning.

As it was prepared, the TCRbeta library received unique molecular identifiers. TCRdb fed the PCR reads into MiXCR, producing one record per CDR3 protein. This sample has fewer than 700,000 distinct CDR3 sequences, with 10% to 15% found just once. In the case of this clonotype: What it binds is not known.

The receptor's source is a male patient younger than 18 who had a stem cell transplant for acute myeloid leukemia, so the T cells may come from the graft donor. The sample was PBMCs, mostly from graft donor cells, taken 360 days after TCRalphabeta/CD19-depleted stem cell transplant.

This CDR3 is CASRLAYEQYF. The CDR3 DNA is TGTGCCAGCAGACTAGCGTACGAGCAGTACTTC. The chain links TRBV28 to TRBJ2-7, with 7 bases that match TRBD2. This CDR3 region has 11 residues. CDR1 is MDHEN and CDR2 is SYDVKM in the germline V gene. Trimming took 6 bases from V and 4 from J; bases not matched to a gene: 0.